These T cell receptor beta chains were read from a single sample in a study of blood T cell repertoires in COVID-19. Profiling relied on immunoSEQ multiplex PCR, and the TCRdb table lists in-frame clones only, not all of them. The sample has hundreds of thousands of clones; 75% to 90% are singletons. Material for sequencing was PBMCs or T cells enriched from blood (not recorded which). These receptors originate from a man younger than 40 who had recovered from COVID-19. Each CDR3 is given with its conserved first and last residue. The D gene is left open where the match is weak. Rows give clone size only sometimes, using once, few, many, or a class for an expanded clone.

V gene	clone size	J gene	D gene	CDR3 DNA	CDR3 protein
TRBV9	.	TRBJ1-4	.	TGTGCCAGCAGCGTGTTCACAGGTGCAACTAATGAAAAACTGTTTTTT	CASSVFTGATNEKLFF
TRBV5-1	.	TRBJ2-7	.	TGCGCCAGCAGCTTGTCTGGAGGGAGTTACAGTAACGAGCAGTACTTC	CASSLSGGSYSNEQYF
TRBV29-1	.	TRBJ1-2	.	TGCAGCGGGAGGGAGGACTATGGCTACACCTTC	CSGREDYGYTF
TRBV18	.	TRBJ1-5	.	TGTGCCAGCTCATCGGACAGTAATCAGCCCCAGCATTTT	CASSSDSNQPQHF
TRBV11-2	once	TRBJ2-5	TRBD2	TGTGCCAGCAGCCCGGGACTAGCAATGGAGACCCAGTACTTC	CASSPGLAMETQYF
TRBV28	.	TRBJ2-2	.	TGTGCCAGCAGTTCGTCCGGGGAGCTGTTTTTT	CASSSSGELFF
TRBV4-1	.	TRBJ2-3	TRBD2	TGCGCCAGCAGCCAGGCTAGCGGAGCTAGCACAGATACGCAGTATTTT	CASSQASGASTDTQYF
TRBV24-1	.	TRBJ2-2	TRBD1	TGTGCCACCAGTGGAGGGGACAGGGTGAACACCGGGGAGCTGTTTTTT	CATSGGDRVNTGELFF
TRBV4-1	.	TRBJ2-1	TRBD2	TGCGCCAGCAGCCAAGATTTGATCCTAGCGGGAGTTGATGAGCAGTTCTTC	CASSQDLILAGVDEQFF
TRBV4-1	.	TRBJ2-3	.	TGCGCCAGCAGCTCCGGGACTAGCACAGATACGCAGTATTTT	CASSSGTSTDTQYF
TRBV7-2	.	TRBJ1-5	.	TGTGCCAGCAGCTTGGGAGGGGGCAATCAGCCCCAGCATTTT	CASSLGGGNQPQHF
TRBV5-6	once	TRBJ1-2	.	TGTGCCAGCAGCTTGGCAACAGAGGGAAGCTATGGCTACACCTTC	CASSLATEGSYGYTF
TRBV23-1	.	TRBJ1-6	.	TGCGCCAGCAGTAATAAGACAGGACGAGGACTCTATAATTCACCCCTCCACTTT	CASSNKTGRGLYNSPLHF
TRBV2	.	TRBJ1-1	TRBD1	TGTGCCAGCAGTAGGACAGGGGACATGAACACTGAAGCTTTCTTT	CASSRTGDMNTEAFF
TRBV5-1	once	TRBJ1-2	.	TGCGCCAGCAGCTTGAACCCAGGCTATGGCTACACCTTC	CASSLNPGYGYTF
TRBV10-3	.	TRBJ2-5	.	TGTGCCATTTCCTGGGGGGACCAAGAGACCCAGTACTTC	CAISWGDQETQYF
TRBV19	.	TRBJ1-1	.	TGTGCCAGCACCGCCGGGGGGGGTTTCACTGAAGCTTTCTTT	CASTAGGGFTEAFF
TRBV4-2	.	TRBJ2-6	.	TGTGCCAGCAGCCAAGAGGCCTCTGGGGCCAACGTCCTGACTTTC	CASSQEASGANVLTF
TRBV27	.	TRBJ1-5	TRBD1	TGTGCCAGCAGTCCAGGGGGCTCCCCCAATCAGCCCCAGCATTTT	CASSPGGSPNQPQHF
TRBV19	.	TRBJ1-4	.	TGTGCCAGTAGTACCTCCCCCGTGAACAGTCCTGAAAAACTGTTTTTT	CASSTSPVNSPEKLFF